The sequence of this T cell receptor (beta chain) was determined in a study of cytomegalovirus exposure and HLA in healthy donors (dated by TCRdb to 2015 to 2018). In terms of the full investigation: An earlier analysis of several hundred of the donors reported 276 Gb of sequence data and 117 million unique TCR beta sequences obtained from about 200 million T cells. A later genetic analysis took genome-wide SNP genotypes for about three fifths of the 666 donors and used that subset as a discovery cohort. The study was designed to test whether signatures of past pathogen exposure could be identified by cataloging public T cell receptors. An earlier analysis of 587 of the donors used high-throughput TCR beta sequencing to judge whether each TCR beta V gene segment behaved as functional or pseudogenic. Across 398 genotyped donors of the cohort, an average of approximately 220,000 unique TCR beta nucleotide sequences per donor were sequenced, and approximately 17% of those sequences were non-productive. Because of strong linkage in the cohort, roughly five DR-DQ haplotypes were treated as single units for association and clustering. An early release covering over 500 HLA-typed donors comprised 300 to 350 gigabases of sequencing data and around 80 million unique TCR sequences. Alongside the repertoire data, information on donor age, sex, ethnicity and CMV serostatus was compiled. Using immunosequencing, the study profiled T cell repertoires from 666 subjects and related those repertoires to cytomegalovirus serostatus. Rather than using new phenotypic data, the later analysis identified candidate immune exposures from TCR beta sequences and from how often those sequences occurred across donors. Of the roughly 400 genotyped donors, approximately 81% were placed in the genetic ancestry cluster associated with self-reported Caucasian donors. HLA typing included class I and class II loci at four-digit resolution. High-throughput TCR immunosequencing, statistical association of individual TCRs with disease status, and machine learning were combined to predict cytomegalovirus infection status. To study patterns of TCR occurrence, a later analysis re-analyzed previously published TCR beta repertoires from several hundred donors and added high-resolution HLA genotyping. Every discovery cohort repertoire had been produced on one sequencing platform. The number of typed donors differed by locus: about 629-630 for A, B, C, DRB1 and DQB1; roughly 510 for DQA1; some 610 for DPA1; and around 450 for DPB1. In addition to the first cohort of several hundred subjects, a separate validation cohort of over 90 different subjects was used. Paper-wide results and their limitations: Several of the top co-occurrence clusters appeared to be linked to parvovirus B19, influenza, CMV and Epstein-Barr virus, according to a later analysis. According to a later analysis, TCR association rates differed among HLA loci, with DRB1 alleles showing the most associated TCRs and HLA-C alleles showing the fewest. A later analysis found that most CMV-associated TCR beta chains appeared HLA-restricted, with HLA associations seemingly driven largely by CMV exposure. At a false discovery rate of 0.05, a later analysis linked 15,000 to 20,000 TCR beta sequences to specific HLA alleles. CMV serostatus was the only immune exposure information available for the cohort. Some IMGT-functional V segments, including TRBV6-2 and TRBV6-3, could not be distinguished by the 87-base-pair reads and were therefore excluded. Because counts were too low, roughly 16 rarely observed V segments, including chromosome 9 orphons, were left out of the earlier analysis of some 600 of the donors. In the study, 150 to 200 TCR beta chains were listed as associated with cytomegalovirus. This cohort had only TCR beta chains sequenced, and the lack of alpha or paired-chain data limited which features could be detected. Linkage disequilibrium might explain the correlated functional status among segregating V segments, but an unknown experimental factor could not be ruled out. Because HLA typing was unavailable for some donors at each locus, only the typed subset was used in association tests. In a later genetic analysis, a missense DCLRE1C variant was associated with V-gene and J-gene trimming of TCR beta chains, and the association was replicated in an independent cohort. The sequencing pipeline was judged likely to have produced a cluster of highly shared sequence variants as a technical artifact. A few of the identified cytomegalovirus-associated TCR beta chains were confirmed in vitro to be specific for cytomegalovirus antigens. The authors suggested that the approach could potentially be generalized to other disease states and immunological phenotypes. In a later analysis, HLA-associated TCR beta chains were found to be more clonally expanded and to have lower generation probabilities than equally common non-associated chains. A further reported finding was that TCR beta sequences accurately predicted the HLA-A and HLA-B alleles for most subjects in the first cohort. In both the original and validation cohorts, the classifier was reported to diagnose cytomegalovirus status with high specificity and sensitivity. An earlier analysis of approximately 600 of the donors showed that most TCR beta V segments appeared in productive rearrangements either about 87% or about 30% of the time, which broadly matched IMGT annotations. Strong co-occurrence of HLA alleles, especially DR and DQ, made assigning TCR associations to individual alleles difficult. In a later genetic analysis, fewer N-insertions in productive TCRs were reported among donors in an Asian-associated ancestry cluster than the approximately 710-donor mean. Roughly uniform sequencing depth across donors was assumed in presence/absence analyses, although this assumption may not hold. Most TCR sequences were observed very rarely across donors, whereas some public TCRs were present in many individuals.

The germline V gene provides CDR1 SGHDT and CDR2 YYEEEE. V and J lose 4 bases and 4 bases, and a span of 11 bases separates them. The cysteine opens and the phenylalanine closes a CDR3 of 13 amino acids. The only DNA kept is the CDR3, 39 bases in frame from the first base. In total, 500 to 700 healthy bone marrow donors made up the cohort. At the time of sampling, every cohort member was nominally healthy, though immune exposures that went unrecorded were likely present. The donor was CMV seropositive and was included in the group of 250 to 300 seropositive cohort members. A peripheral blood sample was provided by each donor, and peripheral blood mononuclear cells were used for TCR beta sequencing. Genomic DNA was extracted from the blood cell samples with the Qiagen DNeasy Blood Extraction Kit. A note on this clone: Its antigen specificity is not known. Nothing much larger sits one base from this clone, and base qualities are not available.

Library preparation used the immunoSEQ multiplex PCR assay. The multiplex PCR relied on a mix of 60 forward primers for TCR Vbeta segments and 13 reverse primers for TCR Jbeta segments. The CDR3 region of rearranged TCR beta genes was amplified from genomic DNA with a multiplex PCR assay. The Illumina HiSeq System was used to sequence the amplified TCR beta libraries as 87-base-pair reads. As for the original processing: A later analysis tallied roughly 78 million unique TCR beta chains across the 700 or so repertoires, and some 10 million of those chains were shared by two or more donors. Raw reads were error-corrected and collapsed into unique sequences by a nearest-neighbor algorithm in which closely related sequences were merged to remove PCR and sequencing errors. Alignment of CDR3 sequences to IMGT reference sequences was used to assign V, D and J gene segments. For a sequence to be retained, a match of at least six nucleotides to both a V gene segment and a J gene segment was required. A rearrangement counted as productive if the CDR3 had no stop codons and remained in frame with V and J, and every other rearrangement counted as non-productive. Following IMGT convention, CDR3 was defined as the stretch from the second conserved V-encoded cysteine up to the conserved J-encoded phenylalanine. The earlier analysis of about 610 of the donors excluded sequences that lacked an unambiguous match to a single V gene segment. In an earlier analysis of about 590 of the donors, a V segment was called functional when productive rearrangements were above 56.7%, and segregating when the standard deviation between donors exceeded 5%. A statistical classification framework was built for diagnosing cytomegalovirus status from the catalog of TCR beta chain sequences. V and J gene assignment, in a later analysis, came from comparing TCR nucleotide sequences with IMGT/GENE-DB human TR gene sequences. In a later analysis, CDR3 sequences and most-parsimonious VDJ recombination scenarios were assigned using the TCRdist pipeline. A later analysis defined each TCR beta chain by its CDR3 amino acid sequence plus V-gene family, and excluded reads lacking a unique V-gene family. A later analysis removed 592 highly shared, low-generation-probability nucleotide sequences to deal with suspected cross-contamination and a sequencing artifact. In a later analysis, a clonal expansion index for each public chain was calculated from normalized within-repertoire ranks of inferred template counts. In a later analysis, generation probabilities were computed using a VDJ recombination model fitted to out-of-frame rearrangements, and the results were checked against IGoR. In a later analysis, hypergeometric tests were used to score TCR-TCR, TCR-HLA and TCR-CMV co-occurrence, with a repertoire-size bias correction applied to TCR pairs. In a later analysis, false discovery rates were estimated by permuting HLA or CMV assignments 20 times. In a later analysis, co-occurring TCRs were grouped using DBSCAN, and TCRdist sequence similarity was added for clustering within HLA-allele-positive subsets. Co-occurrence clustering excluded repertoires with fewer than 30,000 or more than 120,000 public chains, plus five with anomalous nucleotide sharing. TCRdb's version of the immuneACCESS table is confined to in-frame rearrangements and falls short of the full clone set. An unresolved V gene accounts for under half of the shortfall where checked; the remainder is of unknown origin. The DNA was the basis for D and trimming; V, J and clone size are from that table. For this sample the table gives 150,000 to 200,000 clones, of which roughly 79% were detected only once. The ten most abundant clones make up roughly 10% of the sample.

Recombination linked TRBV5-6 to TRBJ1-1; the D gene identity is not certain. Sample: PBMCs. The clonotype comes from a man younger than 35 in good health and CMV-seropositive. Read as DNA, the sequence is TGTGCCAGCAGCGGAGACCTCGGCACTGAAGCTTTCTTT. The resulting protein is CASSGDLGTEAFF. With the rest looked up from the reference TRBV5-6 and TRBJ1-1 genes rather than sequenced, the full variable domain is DAGVTQSPTHLIKTRGQQVTLRCSPKSGHDTVSWYQQALGQGPQFIFQYYEEEERQRGNFPDRFSGHQFPNYSSELNVNALLLGDSALYLCASSGDLGTEAFFGQGTRLTVV.